A selection of T cell receptor beta chains follows, all from one sample in a study of blood T cell repertoires in COVID-19. Sequenced by immunoSEQ multiplex PCR; TCRdb stores in-frame clones only, minus some. The table has about 190,000 clones, over 75% seen once. Sequencing input: peripheral blood. Receptors were obtained from a woman in her forties or fifties with acute or convalescent COVID-19. Both conserved end residues are part of each CDR3. D genes are given only for firm matches. Rows give clone size only sometimes, using once, few, many, or a class for an expanded clone.

.	.	TRBV27	TRBJ2-3	TGTGCCAGCACTCTGACCGGGACATCTAATACGCAGTATTTT	CASTLTGTSNTQYF
TRBD1	.	TRBV6-5	TRBJ2-2	TGTGCCAGCAGGACGGACAGGGGAGAGGCCGGGGAGCTGTTTTTT	CASRTDRGEAGELFF
TRBD1	.	TRBV5-4	TRBJ1-4	TGTGCCAGCAGGGACCGGGACAGCGGTAATGAAAAACTGTTTTTT	CASRDRDSGNEKLFF
.	.	TRBV19	TRBJ2-6	TGTGCCAGTAGGGAAAGGACGGGAGTCTCTTCTGGGGCCAACGTCCTGACTTTC	CASRERTGVSSGANVLTF
.	.	TRBV3-1/TRBV3-2	TRBJ1-2	TGTGCCAGCAGCCAACCCGGACTGTTCTATGGCTACACCTTC	CASSQPGLFYGYTF
TRBD2	.	TRBV15	TRBJ2-6	TGTGCCACCAGCAGAGAGGGGCTAGCGGGGAACTCTGGGGCCAACGTCCTGACTTTC	CATSREGLAGNSGANVLTF
.	.	TRBV7-6	TRBJ2-1	TGTGCCAGCAGCGTGGGGCCAGGTGAGCAGTTCTTC	CASSVGPGEQFF
TRBD1	once	TRBV5-1	TRBJ1-1	TGCGCCAGCAGCAAAGGACAGGGGGCACAAGCTTTCTTT	CASSKGQGAQAFF
TRBD2	.	TRBV5-1	TRBJ2-5	TGCGCCAGCAGCTTGGCGACTAGCCCTCAAGAGACCCAGTACTTC	CASSLATSPQETQYF
TRBD1	.	TRBV5-4	TRBJ2-1	TGTGCCAGCAGCTTGGGGGGGACAGGGGGCAATGAGCAGTTCTTC	CASSLGGTGGNEQFF
.	.	TRBV6-2/TRBV6-3	TRBJ1-5	TGTGCCAGCAGTTATGACGGGATGGTAAATCAGCCCCAGCATTTT	CASSYDGMVNQPQHF
TRBD2	.	TRBV27	TRBJ2-1	TGTGCCAGCAGTCCAGGACTAGCGGGAGTCAATGAGCAGTTCTTC	CASSPGLAGVNEQFF
.	.	TRBV29-1	TRBJ1-1	TGCAGCGTTGAAGGGCAGATGAACACTGAAGCTTTCTTT	CSVEGQMNTEAFF
TRBD1	few	TRBV18	TRBJ1-1	TGTGCCAGCTCAGACAGGGGGAACGCTGAAGCTTTCTTT	CASSDRGNAEAFF